The 7 T cell receptor beta chains below all came from one sample that was sequenced in a study of tumor-infiltrating lymphocytes in primary liver carcinoma. A primer in the constant region served to generate TCR beta cDNA from approximately 460 ng of total RNA. Three nested multiplex PCR rounds of slightly modified ARM-PCR generated TCR beta libraries. Each of the first two PCR rounds ran roughly 9 cycles with TRBV1-TRBV30 forward and C-beta reverse primers. One entry per CDR3 protein results from TCRdb running MiXCR on the multiplex PCR reads. The table shows 100,000 to 150,000 distinct CDR3 sequences, with roughly three fifths occurring only once. It was from around 20-30 mg of unsorted bulk tissue that RNA and DNA were co-extracted. The sequencing input was liver tumor tissue from sampling region 1. Subset defined: tumor region T1, superior pole. These receptors all come from a woman aged 60-75 years with primary liver carcinoma and hepatitis B virus infection.

There are many counts of this clonotype. The chain joins TRBV10-1 to TRBJ2-7, with TRBD1 identical over 9 bases. Per the germline V gene, CDR1 is WNHNN and CDR2 is SYGVQD (reference sequence). The CDR3 totals 18 residues. V dropped 0 bases and J dropped 7; count of bases not matched to a gene: 16. The CDR3 is CASSESGAGQGKSNEQYF. CDR3 bases: TGCGCCAGCAGTGAGTCTGGGGCCGGACAGGGGAAGTCGAATGAGCAGTACTTC.

The table lists this clonotype with a count of one. The chain is built from TRBV6-2 or TRBV6-3 and TRBJ2-2, with D hard to call. Germline CDR1 reads MNHEY; CDR2 reads SVGEGT. Trimming took 7 bases from V and 9 from J, leaving 12 bases between them. There are 12 residues in the CDR3. The CDR3, as DNA: TGTGCCAGCATTGAAGGGTACCGGGAGCTGTTTTTT. Its protein product is CASIEGYRELFF.

Regarding this clonotype: A much larger clone sits a single nucleotide away, making a read error possible. CDR3 amino acids: CASNQDPTGIDRGPYEQYF. The CDR3 nucleotides read TGTGCCAGCAACCAAGATCCGACCGGCATCGACAGGGGGCCCTACGAGCAGTACTTC. This rearrangement joins TRBV14 to TRBJ2-7; 10 nucleotides match TRBD1. Germline CDR1 reads SGHDN; CDR2 reads FVKESK. The CDR3 sequence is 19 residues long.

As for this clonotype: The junction differs from germline at one of its ends, possibly a read error. The CDR3 loop reads CASSRPRGSERYF. In DNA, the CDR3 is TGTGCCAGCAGCCGCCCTCGGGGGAGCGAGCGGTACTTC. V is TRBV6-5 and J is TRBJ2-7; D might be TRBD2 (6 bases). Germline CDR1 is MNHEY and CDR2 is SVGAGI. The CDR3 has 13 amino acids.

The chain links TRBV29-1 to TRBJ1-1; TRBD1 is a possible D gene (6 bases). Germline assignment: CDR1 SQVTM and CDR2 ANQGSEA. There are 15 residues in the CDR3. CDR3: CGATPGQPMSTEAFF. The CDR3 DNA sequence: TGCGGCGCCACGCCGGGACAACCCATGAGCACTGAAGCTTTCTTT.

In regard to this clonotype: The junction differs from germline at one of its ends, possibly a read error. This rearrangement joins TRBV11-2 to TRBJ1-1; D call uncertain. Per germline, CDR1 SGHAT and CDR2 FQNNGV. The CDR3 covers 13 residues. This chain's CDR3 is CTSSLVLNTEAFF. Here the CDR3 DNA reads TGTACCAGCAGCCTCGTCCTGAACACTGAAGCTTTCTTT. The full variable domain, in which reference TRBV11-2 and TRBJ1-1 provide the parts outside the CDR3, is EAGVAQSPRYKIIEKRQSVAFWCNPISGHATLYWYQQILGQGPKLLIQFQNNGVVDDSQLPKDRFSAERLKGVDSTLKIQPAKLEDSAVYLCTSSLVLNTEAFFGQGTRLTVV.

This clonotype was detected a few times. The V gene is TRBV12-3 or TRBV12-4, the J gene TRBJ1-1; tentative D call: TRBD1 (5 bases). With 6 bases removed from V and 13 bases from J, the gap between germline ends came to 18 bases. The length of the CDR3 is 12 residues. The CDR3 protein is CASRRGTGVDFF. CDR3 in DNA: TGTGCCAGCAGGCGGGGGACGGGCGTGGATTTCTTT.